This record concerns one T cell receptor (beta chain) sequence. The sample comes from a study of blood T cell repertoires in COVID-19. Study-level information: Donors in the United States, Italy and Spain gave samples during acute or convalescent COVID-19. From T cells, B-cell-depleted T cells, or PBMCs came the material, which was cDNA or gDNA.

Authors' analysis steps: Cell counts per sample came from amplifying reference gene primers. Repertoires were generated with immunoSEQ multiplex PCR, while TCRdb's copy carries only in-frame clones and drops some. The V and J calls and clone size are taken from that table; D and trimming were inferred from the DNA. The sample consists of approximately 30,000 clones, around nine tenths of them appearing once. The V segment lost 2 bases and the J segment 2 bases; nucleotides outside the gene matches: 3. Germline V gene lookup returns CDR1 MNHEY and CDR2 SVGAGI. The length of the CDR3 is 15 residues. Sequenced sample: peripheral blood. This clonotype was sampled from a human donor with active COVID-19. The donor label of this sample is uncertain. This chain joins TRBV6-5 and TRBJ2-7; 10 positions match TRBD1. CDR3 region: CASSYRGQGTYEQYF. The CDR3 region has the DNA TGTGCCAGCAGTTACCGGGGACAGGGGACCTACGAGCAGTACTTC.